This T cell receptor beta chain was found in a study of shared clonotypes between healthy human individuals. Whole-study results and caveats: The sole specimen, blood, was sampled, and tissue repertoires likely differ. Memory subsets had estimated richness that was generally smaller than that of naive subsets.

In the case of this clone: Its cognate antigen is unknown.

CD4+ cell separation produced CD45RA+ naive and CD45RA-negative memory subsets. CDR1 is MNHNS, CDR2 SASEGT, per germline. This CDR3 is built from 11 residues. V lost 4 bases and J 8 bases, leaving 6 bases between the germline ends. Sequencing used immunoSEQ multiplex PCR; TCRdb keeps in-frame clones, though not all of them. The sample records 950,000 to 1,100,000 clones, roughly 80% being singletons. The chain recombines TRBV6-1 with TRBJ2-1, with unresolved D. Material for sequencing was memory CD4+ T cells sorted from blood. Noted subset: CD45RA-negative fraction. The sequence derives from a man aged 18 to 30 in good health. CDR3 sequence reads: CASSAAHEQFF. The CDR3 nucleotides are TGTGCCAGCAGTGCGGCCCATGAGCAGTTCTTC.